This T cell receptor (beta chain) was recorded in a study of T cell repertoires in cytomegalovirus infection. Study at large: Matching HLA type, along with CMV infection, was indicated by public TCR beta signatures. Whole-study findings and limits: Pooled public TCR beta family frequency picked out CMV carriers with the relevant HLA. CMV-specific HLA-C-restricted TCR beta clonotypes dominated the ex vivo response.

About this clonotype: No antigen is known for it.

TCRdb reanalysed the reads using MiXCR and keeps one entry per CDR3 protein. Of about 310,000 distinct CDR3 sequences in the sample, 9.6% were seen once. The germline V gene encodes CDR1 SGHTA and CDR2 FQGNSA. The CDR3 consists of 16 residues. Trimming took off 5 bases at V and 2 bases at J, with 15 bases between the two ends. Material: PBMCs. The V and J genes are TRBV7-2 and TRBJ1-4, with a possible D match to TRBD1 (6 bases). This receptor was obtained from a human donor in good health (CMV status not recorded). Some clones in this sample may be carry-over from other donors' samples. The CDR3 DNA reads TGTGCCAGCAGCCCCCGCAGGGGAGCCACTAATGAAAAACTGTTTTTT. Its translation is CASSPRRGATNEKLFF. The whole variable domain, filled in from reference TRBV7-2 and TRBJ1-4, reads GAGVSQSPSNKVTEKGKDVELRCDPISGHTALYWYRQSLGQGLEFLIYFQGNSAPDKSGLPSDRFSAERTGGSVSTLTIQRTQQEDSAVYLCASSPRRGATNEKLFFGSGTQLSVL.